The clone carrying this T cell receptor (beta chain) has at least ten counts. The sample originates from a study of blood T cells in healthy people across ages. Using a J-beta primer mix together with a sample-barcoded 5' primer, a second PCR was run for roughly 7 to 12 cycles. TCRdb processed the 5' RACE reads anew with MiXCR; each CDR3 protein has one entry. The table includes about 1.6 million distinct CDR3 sequences, roughly 32% detected once. Germline CDR1 reads SEHNR; CDR2 reads FQNEAQ (reference sequence). V shed 5 bases, J shed 7 bases, and the junction held 7 bases outside the gene matches. This CDR3 has 13 residues.

The J gene is TRBJ1-2, the V gene TRBV7-9, with TRBD1 matching over 7 bases. Sequencing used blood. This clonotype originated in a young woman in good health. CDR3 DNA: TGTGCCAGCAGCCGGACAGGCCAAAGTGGCTACACCTTC. Protein product: CASSRTGQSGYTF.